These 25 T cell receptor beta chains originate from one sample sequenced in a study of T cell responses to AZD1222 COVID-19 vaccine. Only in-frame clones appear in the TCRdb table, and some are missing; sequencing was by immunoSEQ multiplex PCR. The data hold around 140,000 clones, with roughly nine tenths observed a single time. Sequencing was performed on peripheral blood, taken 28 days after the second AZD1222 dose. These receptor sequences come from an adult who received the AZD1222 COVID-19 vaccine.

The CDR3 region has the DNA TGTGCCAGCAGCTCCACTAGTTCCTACGAGCAGTACTTC. Protein product: CASSSTSSYEQYF. The V and J genes are TRBV7-9 and TRBJ2-7, with D possibly matching TRBD2 (5 bases). The CDR3 extends over 13 amino acids. In germline, CDR1 is SEHNR, CDR2 FQNEAQ (reference sequence). V lost 4 bases and J 1 base, leaving 8 bases between the germline ends.

The CDR3, as DNA: TGTGCCAGCAGCTCGTGGACAGGGTGGGATGAGCAGTTCTTC. Protein sequence: CASSSWTGWDEQFF. The V and J genes are TRBV7-9 and TRBJ2-1, with 8 bases that match TRBD1. The germline V gene encodes CDR1 SEHNR and CDR2 FQNEAQ (reference sequence). The CDR3 loop spans 14 amino acids. V was clipped by 4 bases and J by 8 bases; unmatched bases: 7.

The chain uses TRBV6-4 and TRBJ1-1; no reliable D call. This CDR3 has 14 residues. V was cut by 8 bases and J by 10 bases, with 23 bases left in between. Germline CDR1 is MRHNA and CDR2 is SNTAGT. The CDR3 protein is CASASNLGPGVAFF. Written as DNA, the CDR3 is TGTGCCAGCGCGAGTAACTTGGGCCCTGGGGTAGCTTTCTTT.

This clone was observed a few times. The V gene is TRBV18, the J gene TRBJ2-1, with TRBD2 matching 10 bases. Germline V gene data show CDR1 as KGHSH and CDR2 as LQKENI. V shed 3 bases, J shed 0 bases, and the junction held 2 bases outside the gene matches. CDR3 length equals 16 residues. The CDR3 loop reads CASSPSGGSSYNEQFF. CDR3 nucleotide sequence: TGTGCCAGCTCACCTAGCGGGGGGAGCTCCTACAATGAGCAGTTCTTC. The full variable domain, its missing parts supplied by reference TRBV18 and TRBJ2-1, is NAGVMQNPRHLVRRRGQEARLRCSPMKGHSHVYWYRQLPEEGLKFMVYLQKENIIDESGMPKERFSAEFPKEGPSILRIQQVVRGDSAAYFCASSPSGGSSYNEQFFGPGTRLTVL.

The chain combines TRBV30 with TRBJ1-1; D unresolved. From germline, CDR1 is GTSNPN and CDR2 SVGIG (reference sequence). The ends were cut back, 2 bases at V and 4 bases at J, with 11 bases in the middle. The CDR3 length is 13 residues. The CDR3 is CAWSLGRATEAFF. CDR3 bases: TGTGCCTGGAGTTTGGGCAGAGCCACTGAAGCTTTCTTT.

The chain uses TRBV19 and TRBJ1-5; D uncertain. The CDR3 extends over 12 amino acids. In germline, CDR1 is LNHDA, CDR2 SQIVND (reference sequence). The V gene lost 6 bases and the J gene lost 6 bases, with 9 bases spanning the gap. CDR3 DNA sequence: TGTGCCAGTAGGGACCTCGTTCAGCCCCAGCATTTT. Its protein is CASRDLVQPQHF.

Comment on this clone: The sample holds other DNA sequences that translate to the same CDR3. The genes are TRBV27 and TRBJ2-7; D gene ambiguous. CDR3 size: 13 residues. Per the germline V gene, CDR1 is MNHEY and CDR2 is SMNVEV (reference sequence). V shed 3 bases and J shed 1 base, with 7 bases lying between them. CDR3 in amino acids: CASSFAESYEQYF. The CDR3 DNA sequence: TGTGCCAGCAGTTTTGCAGAGTCCTACGAGCAGTACTTC.

The chain uses TRBV27 and TRBJ1-5, with TRBD1 matching 7 bases. V dropped 5 bases and J dropped 0; count of bases not matched to a gene: 4. Germline CDR1 reads MNHEY; CDR2 reads SMNVEV (reference sequence). This CDR3 has 15 residues. The CDR3 DNA follows: TGTGCCAGCAGTCTACAGGGGTTTAGCAATCAGCCCCAGCATTTT. Encoded protein: CASSLQGFSNQPQHF.

The V call is TRBV19, the J call TRBJ2-2; D is uncertain. The length of the CDR3 is 13 residues. From germline, CDR1 is LNHDA and CDR2 SQIVND (reference sequence). Trimming cost V 3 bases and J 5 bases, with 7 bases left between them. CDR3 nucleotide sequence: TGTGCCAGTAGTATCTTGGCTACCGGGGAGCTGTTTTTT. It yields the protein CASSILATGELFF.

This clone came up once. The V call is TRBV30, the J call TRBJ2-3; either TRBD1 or TRBD2 may fit D (6 bases each). The germline gives CDR1 GTSNPN, CDR2 SVGIG (reference sequence). V was clipped by 0 bases and J by 2 bases, with 15 bases between them. CDR3 length equals 16 residues. CDR3 DNA sequence: TGTGCCTGGAGTGTAAGTGGGGGGCGCGTCACAGATACGCAGTATTTT. Amino acid sequence: CAWSVSGGRVTDTQYF.

The rearrangement links TRBV5-1 to TRBJ1-3; D may be TRBD1 (6 bases). Germline V gene data show CDR1 as SGHRS and CDR2 as YFSETQ. V was cut by 3 bases and J by 3 bases, with 13 bases left in between. The CDR3 is 15 residues long. The CDR3 DNA reads as TGCGCCAGCAGCTCCTCCCGGGGGCTTGGAAACACCATATATTTT. It translates to CASSSSRGLGNTIYF.

V usage is TRBV4-1 and J usage is TRBJ2-6; 9 nucleotides align to TRBD1. CDR1 MGHRA and CDR2 YSYEKL come from the germline V gene. There are 20 residues in the CDR3. V shed 4 bases, J shed 0 bases, and the junction held 13 bases outside the gene matches. The CDR3 region has the DNA TGCGCCAGCAGCCTTATTCTTCCGGGACAGGGAGTCTCTGGGGCCAACGTCCTGACTTTC. Amino acids: CASSLILPGQGVSGANVLTF.

The table lists this clone with many counts. The chain joins TRBV21-1 to TRBJ2-7. TRBV21-1 is described as a pseudogene. CDR3 length equals 15 residues. The chain's CDR3 is CARPKGPRTTYEQYF. The CDR3 DNA reads as TGTGCCAGGCCCAAGGGACCCCGCACGACCTACGAGCAGTACTTC.

The chain employs TRBV5-1 and TRBJ2-3; D gene unclear. The germline V and J ends were trimmed by 0 bases and 2 bases, with 7 bases remaining between them. Germline assignment: CDR1 SGHRS and CDR2 YFSETQ. The CDR3 loop spans 14 amino acids. The CDR3 DNA sequence: TGCGCCAGCAGCTTGGACAGCAACACAGATACGCAGTATTTT. Its protein product is CASSLDSNTDTQYF.

Only one count was recorded for this clone. The rearrangement uses TRBV3-1 (or the pseudogene TRBV3-2) and TRBJ2-3; tentatively, D is TRBD1 (6 bases). This CDR3 is 16 amino acids long. Trimming cost V 0 bases and J 10 bases, with 20 bases left between them. Germline values: CDR1 LGHDT, CDR2 YNNKEL (reference sequence). CDR3 in amino acids: CASSQDRGFSAWAQYF. The CDR3 DNA sequence: TGTGCCAGCAGCCAAGATAGGGGGTTCTCCGCTTGGGCGCAGTATTTT.

The chain employs TRBV12-5 and TRBJ2-5; the match to TRBD1 covers 12 bases. The CDR3 runs to 18 residues. With V trimmed by 2 bases and J by 5 bases, 12 bases remained unmatched. The germline CDR1 and CDR2 sequences are LGHNT and FRNRAP. The CDR3 DNA reads TGTGCTAGTGGTTTGCCTCGGGACAGGGGGCGGATTGGGGAGACCCAGTACTTC. Its translation: CASGLPRDRGRIGETQYF.

The chain has TRBV6-5 and TRBJ2-7, with D uncertain. The length of the CDR3 is 14 residues. The V end lost 5 bases, the J end lost 4 bases, and 15 bases lay between the germline ends. Germline CDR1 and CDR2: MNHEY and SVGAGI. The CDR3 loop reads CASSRDAEGYEQYF. Here the CDR3 DNA reads TGTGCCAGCAGTCGAGACGCAGAAGGTTACGAGCAGTACTTC.

The CDR3 here is CASSYGGNTEAFF. In DNA, the CDR3 is TGTGCCAGCAGTTACGGGGGGAACACTGAAGCTTTCTTT. The chain links TRBV5-6 to TRBJ1-1; D may be TRBD1 (5 bases). V shed 5 bases and J shed 1 base, with 9 bases lying between them. CDR1 SGHDT and CDR2 YYEEEE come from the germline V gene. CDR3 length: 13 amino acids.

The V and J genes are TRBV18 and TRBJ1-2; D gene ambiguous. This CDR3 region has 19 residues. CDR1 and CDR2 (germline): KGHSH, LQKENI. V lost 2 bases to trimming and J lost 0 bases, with 22 bases between them. The CDR3 DNA reads TGTGCCAGCTCACCAAAGGAGGGATCCACCCCGGGGTCTAACTATGGCTACACCTTC. Its translation: CASSPKEGSTPGSNYGYTF.

The CDR3 nucleotides are TGTGCCAGCAGCTTGTACGGAACCTCTGGAAACACCATATATTTT. As protein: CASSLYGTSGNTIYF. The V gene is TRBV5-6, the J gene TRBJ1-3; D uncertain. The CDR3 consists of 15 residues. Trimming cost V 1 base and J 0 bases, with 8 bases left between them. The germline V gene has CDR1 SGHDT and CDR2 YYEEEE. The variable domain in full, with the rest retrieved from reference TRBV5-6 and TRBJ1-3, is DAGVTQSPTHLIKTRGQQVTLRCSPKSGHDTVSWYQQALGQGPQFIFQYYEEEERQRGNFPDRFSGHQFPNYSSELNVNALLLGDSALYLCASSLYGTSGNTIYFGEGSWLTVV.

V is TRBV2 and J is TRBJ2-5, with D uncertain. This CDR3 is built from 13 residues. Germline lookup yields CDR1 SNHLY and CDR2 FYNNEI. Trimming stripped 6 bases from V and 3 bases from J, with 11 bases between. The chain's CDR3 is CASRFGGEETQYF. The CDR3 nucleotides read TGTGCCAGCAGATTCGGCGGTGAAGAGACCCAGTACTTC.

V and J are TRBV19 and TRBJ2-3, with D uncertain. This CDR3 is built from 13 residues. Germline V CDR1 and CDR2: LNHDA, SQIVND (reference sequence). V lost 1 base and J 4 bases, leaving 6 bases between the germline ends. CDR3 loop: CASSIVGADTQYF. In DNA form, the CDR3 reads TGTGCCAGTAGTATAGTAGGCGCAGATACGCAGTATTTT.

The chain's CDR3 is CASSLDRARSTGELFF. Here the CDR3 DNA reads TGCGCCAGCAGCTTGGATCGAGCCAGGTCTACCGGGGAGCTGTTTTTT. The J gene is TRBJ2-2, the V gene TRBV5-1; D is undetermined. Germline V CDR1 and CDR2: SGHRS, YFSETQ. The CDR3 is 16 amino acids. Trimming left V 0 bases short and J 5 bases short, with 14 bases between.

The gene calls are TRBV5-8 and TRBJ1-5; D is unclear. Germline V lookup: CDR1 SGHTS, CDR2 YDEGEE. The germline V and J ends were trimmed by 4 bases and 7 bases, with 9 bases remaining between them. This CDR3 has 12 residues. CDR3: CASSTRQQPQHF. CDR3 nucleotide sequence: TGTGCCAGCAGCACCCGTCAGCAGCCCCAGCATTTT.

The chain joins TRBV19 to TRBJ1-1; no clear D gene. This CDR3 is built from 13 residues. V shed 1 base and J shed 5 bases, with 8 bases lying between them. Germline CDR1 LNHDA, CDR2 SQIVND (reference sequence). In nucleotides, the CDR3 is TGTGCCAGTAGTATAGGGCACGGTACTGAAGCTTTCTTT. This codes for CASSIGHGTEAFF.